The 27 T cell receptor beta chains below all came from one sample that was sequenced in a study of blood T cell repertoires in COVID-19. Some clones are missing from TCRdb's copy, which holds only in-frame ones; the method was immunoSEQ multiplex PCR. This table has approximately 200,000 clones, around 80% appearing once. Source material: peripheral blood. These receptors originate from a woman of 80 years or more with COVID-19, enrolled during active disease.

The chain employs TRBV5-1 and TRBJ1-3; D might be TRBD1 (6 bases). Trimming stripped 3 bases from V and 0 bases from J, with 13 bases between. The CDR3 is made up of 16 amino acids. CDR1 and CDR2 (germline): SGHRS, YFSETQ. Here the CDR3 DNA reads TGCGCCAGCAGCTCCAGGGTAGGGGGCTCTGGAAACACCATATATTTT. The encoded protein is CASSSRVGGSGNTIYF.

J is TRBJ2-7 and V is TRBV2, with TRBD1 matching 9 bases. V dropped 5 bases and J dropped 4; count of bases not matched to a gene: 6. Germline V lookup: CDR1 SNHLY, CDR2 FYNNEI. The CDR3 extends over 14 amino acids. CDR3 sequence reads: CASSSDRGVYEQYF. In DNA, the CDR3 is TGTGCCAGCAGTTCCGACAGGGGGGTATACGAGCAGTACTTC.

The rearrangement links TRBV5-1 to TRBJ1-2; the match to TRBD1 covers 7 bases. The CDR3 consists of 14 residues. Germline V gene lookup returns CDR1 SGHRS and CDR2 YFSETQ. V gave up 4 bases and J gave up 0 bases; unmatched junction bases: 3. In DNA form, the CDR3 reads TGCGCCAGCAGCAGACAGGGACCTAACTATGGCTACACCTTC. Its translation is CASSRQGPNYGYTF.

The chain couples TRBV18 to TRBJ1-2, with 10 bases matching TRBD1. Germline CDR1 reads KGHSH; CDR2 reads LQKENI. The CDR3 sequence is 15 residues long. V gave up 3 bases and J gave up 8 bases; unmatched junction bases: 9. CDR3 nucleotides: TGTGCCAGCTCACCCGGACAGGGGGATCGAGGGGGCTACACCTTC. This sequence encodes CASSPGQGDRGGYTF. Combining the CDR3 with reference TRBV18 and TRBJ1-2 gives the whole variable domain NAGVMQNPRHLVRRRGQEARLRCSPMKGHSHVYWYRQLPEEGLKFMVYLQKENIIDESGMPKERFSAEFPKEGPSILRIQQVVRGDSAAYFCASSPGQGDRGGYTFGSGTRLTVV.

This clone was seen only a few times. This sequence joins TRBV27 and TRBJ1-1, with D possibly being TRBD1 (5 bases). The CDR3 spans 18 residues. Trimming stripped 5 bases from V and 3 bases from J, with 25 bases between. Germline assignment: CDR1 MNHEY and CDR2 SMNVEV (reference sequence). The CDR3 bases are TGTGCCAGCAGTCAAAGGGACTCTTCAAGGGGATTGCACACTGAAGCTTTCTTT. Translation gives CASSQRDSSRGLHTEAFF.

The chain combines TRBV5-1 with TRBJ2-2; TRBD2 agrees at 11 bases. The CDR3 spans 16 residues. After removal of 0 bases from V and 6 bases from J, the junction contained 4 bases not matched to a gene. Germline V lookup: CDR1 SGHRS, CDR2 YFSETQ. The CDR3 loop reads CASSLATSGNAGELFF. Written as DNA, the CDR3 is TGCGCCAGCAGCTTGGCGACTAGCGGGAATGCCGGGGAGCTGTTTTTT.

The chain couples TRBV5-4 to TRBJ1-3, with D possibly matching TRBD1 (5 bases). The CDR3 has 14 residues. Trimming stripped 4 bases from V and 2 bases from J, with 10 bases between. Germline CDR1 is SGHNT and CDR2 is YYREEE (reference sequence). This chain's CDR3 is CASSPAQAGNTIYF. CDR3 coding DNA: TGTGCCAGCAGCCCCGCACAGGCTGGAAACACCATATATTTT.

This clone appeared a few times. Here the CDR3 reads CASSLAPRVDEQFF. The CDR3 nucleotides read TGTGCCAGCAGCTTAGCGCCGCGGGTGGATGAGCAGTTCTTC. The chain has TRBV7-2 and TRBJ2-1; possibly TRBD2 for D (5 bases). This CDR3 comprises 14 residues. Germline CDR1 reads SGHTA; CDR2 reads FQGNSA. V was trimmed by 0 bases and J by 8 bases, leaving 11 bases between them.

The rearrangement links TRBV11-3 to TRBJ1-2; 12 bases map to TRBD1. With 8 bases clipped from V and 8 bases from J, the junction kept 6 bases outside the gene matches. CDR3 size: 13 residues. Germline lookup yields CDR1 SGHNT and CDR2 YENEEA. The CDR3: CASGDRGRRGYTF. The CDR3 nucleotides read TGTGCCAGCGGGGACAGGGGGCGTCGGGGCTACACCTTC.

V gene TRBV24-1 combines with J gene TRBJ2-3; 7 nucleotides match TRBD2. Germline CDR1 KGHDR, CDR2 SFDVKD. J was trimmed by 0 bases and V by 3 bases; bases with no gene match: 14. CDR3 size: 19 residues. The CDR3 spells CATSDTPWGRAVSTDTQYF. CDR3 in DNA: TGTGCCACCAGTGATACCCCCTGGGGGAGGGCCGTTAGCACAGATACGCAGTATTTT.

The V and J genes are TRBV27 and TRBJ1-6; no clear D. CDR3 length: 17 amino acids. V shed 0 bases and J shed 4 bases, with 13 bases lying between them. Germline CDR1 MNHEY, CDR2 SMNVEV (reference sequence). This CDR3 is CASSLSAGYKYNSPLHF. CDR3 bases: TGTGCCAGCAGTTTATCGGCCGGGTATAAGTATAATTCACCCCTCCACTTT.

This rearrangement joins TRBV5-1 to TRBJ2-5; TRBD1 agrees at 8 bases. V lost 4 bases to trimming and J lost 2 bases; unmatched junction nucleotides: 7. This CDR3 comprises 15 residues. Looked up from germline, CDR1 is SGHRS and CDR2 is YFSETQ. DNA for the CDR3: TGCGCCAGCAGCCCTAATACAGGGGGGCAAGAGACCCAGTACTTC. It specifies CASSPNTGGQETQYF.

V gene TRBV6-1 combines with J gene TRBJ1-1; D is unresolved. The V and J ends lost 2 bases and 3 bases respectively, with 10 bases between them. CDR3 size: 14 residues. Germline V gene lookup returns CDR1 MNHNS and CDR2 SASEGT. The CDR3 protein is CASSELSGDTEAFF. Here the CDR3 DNA reads TGTGCCAGCAGTGAATTATCCGGGGACACTGAAGCTTTCTTT.

About this clone itself: One end of the junction varies from germline; a read error may be responsible. This sequence joins TRBV2 and TRBJ2-5; D possibly corresponds to TRBD1 (5 bases). This CDR3 comprises 14 residues. Germline V CDR1 and CDR2: SNHLY, FYNNEI. CDR3 sequence: CASSGQGSEESQYF. CDR3 sequence (DNA): TGTGCCAGCAGTGGGCAGGGAAGCGAAGAGTCCCAGTACTTC.

The sample holds one count of this clone. CDR3 region: CASRPRETEAFF. The CDR3 region has the DNA TGTGCCAGCAGGCCGAGAGAGACTGAAGCTTTCTTT. The chain has TRBV6-5 and TRBJ1-1; D gene ambiguous. The V gene's germline CDR1 is MNHEY and CDR2 SVGAGI. The CDR3 runs to 12 residues. Trimming stripped 6 bases from V and 5 bases from J, with 10 bases between.

J is TRBJ2-1 and V is TRBV19, with 8 bases fitting TRBD2. J gave up 2 bases and V 1 base, and 4 bases lay outside the gene matches. The CDR3 length is 16 residues. Germline-derived CDR1 and CDR2 are LNHDA and SQIVND (reference sequence). The CDR3 loop is CASSIVSAGAYNEQFF. In DNA form, the CDR3 reads TGTGCCAGTAGTATAGTGTCAGCGGGAGCCTACAATGAGCAGTTCTTC.

V gene TRBV28 combines with J gene TRBJ1-1; D might be TRBD1 (6 bases). Germline loops: CDR1 MDHEN, CDR2 SYDVKM. V lost 0 bases to trimming and J lost 5 bases, with 10 bases between them. There are 14 residues in the CDR3. In DNA form, the CDR3 reads TGTGCCAGCAGTTTATGGGGGGCCGGAACTGAAGCTTTCTTT. Its protein product is CASSLWGAGTEAFF.

The chain recombines TRBV28 with TRBJ2-7; 8 bases are a match to TRBD1. Germline assignment: CDR1 MDHEN and CDR2 SYDVKM. CDR3 length: 15 amino acids. Losses at the gene ends were 6 bases for V and 3 bases for J; bases not matched to a gene: 10. In DNA, the CDR3 is TGTGCCAGCAGGGCCACCGGGACAGGCCTCTACGAGCAGTACTTC. This translates into CASRATGTGLYEQYF.

The chain uses TRBV5-1 and TRBJ1-1, with TRBD1 as a possible D gene (6 bases). CDR3 length: 13 residues. Germline values: CDR1 SGHRS, CDR2 YFSETQ. V shed 5 bases and J shed 1 base, with 9 bases lying between them. CDR3 sequence reads: CASRVQGNTEAFF. As DNA, the CDR3 is TGCGCCAGCAGGGTACAGGGGAACACTGAAGCTTTCTTT.

This clone came up a few times. The V gene is TRBV5-4, the J gene TRBJ1-3, with D possibly matching TRBD1 (5 bases). CDR1 is SGHNT, CDR2 YYREEE, per germline (reference sequence). Deletions cut 0 bases from V and 2 bases from J, with 9 bases between. The CDR3 is 15 amino acids. Written as DNA, the CDR3 is TGTGCCAGCAGCTTGGCCCGGGGGGCTGGAAACACCATATATTTT. Amino acids: CASSLARGAGNTIYF.

In this sample, this clone turned up a few times. The chain recombines TRBV27 with TRBJ1-5; D not certain. The CDR3 is 14 residues long. Trimming shortened V by 5 bases and J by 1 base, and 9 bases separated the two germline ends. Germline V gives CDR1 MNHEY, CDR2 SMNVEV (reference sequence). The CDR3 region has the DNA TGTGCCAGCAGTCCGGCGAGGAGCAATCAGCCCCAGCATTTT. Its protein is CASSPARSNQPQHF.

The V and J genes are TRBV5-6 and TRBJ2-2; 7 bases are shared with TRBD2. The CDR3 extends over 13 amino acids. With V trimmed by 7 bases and J by 7 bases, 7 bases remained unmatched. CDR1 is SGHDT, CDR2 YYEEEE, per germline. The CDR3 DNA follows: TGTGCCAGCGCTCCCGGGGGGTACGGGGAGCTGTTTTTT. Translating it yields CASAPGGYGELFF.

The chain combines TRBV7-6 with TRBJ2-7; D ambiguous. The CDR3 runs 13 residues. CDR1 is SGHVS and CDR2 is FNYEAQ in the germline V gene. V lost 1 base, J lost 5 bases, and 9 bases lay in between. For the CDR3, the DNA is TGTGCCAGCAGCTTAGTCGATGGCAACGAGCAGTACTTC. This translates into CASSLVDGNEQYF.

V gene TRBV4-2 combines with J gene TRBJ2-3; 9 bases are shared with TRBD2. The V gene end was trimmed by 4 bases and the J gene end by 2 bases; junction bases not matched to a gene: 13. The germline V gene encodes CDR1 LGHNA and CDR2 YNFKEQ. The CDR3 totals 18 residues. The CDR3 here is CASSRDPGGGDDTDTQYF. The DNA for the CDR3 is TGTGCCAGCAGCCGAGACCCGGGCGGGGGGGATGACACAGATACGCAGTATTTT.

The chain uses TRBV11-3 and TRBJ2-7; TRBD1 matches 7 bases. Germline CDR1 SGHNT, CDR2 YENEEA. The CDR3 spans 14 residues. V shed 4 bases and J 5 bases; nucleotides not matched to a gene: 8. The CDR3 here is CASSSRQGWDEQYF. CDR3 DNA: TGTGCCAGCAGCTCGCGACAGGGTTGGGACGAGCAGTACTTC.

This chain links TRBV28 with TRBJ2-5, with a weak D call TRBD1 (6 bases). The CDR3 sequence is 14 residues long. In germline, CDR1 is MDHEN, CDR2 SYDVKM. V gave up 3 bases and J gave up 4 bases, with 12 bases separating them. CDR3 residues: CASSFPAGAETQYF. CDR3 sequence (DNA): TGTGCCAGCAGTTTTCCCGCAGGGGCAGAGACCCAGTACTTC.

The V and J genes are TRBV7-2 and TRBJ1-2; a possible D gene is TRBD1 (5 bases). V lost 1 base and J 3 bases, leaving 12 bases between the germline ends. The CDR3 is made up of 15 amino acids. Germline CDR1 SGHTA, CDR2 FQGNSA. The CDR3 DNA is TGTGCCAGCAGCTTAGAGGCAGGGCGAGACTATGGCTACACCTTC. It encodes CASSLEAGRDYGYTF. Complete variable domain (other parts from reference TRBV7-2 and TRBJ1-2): GAGVSQSPSNKVTEKGKDVELRCDPISGHTALYWYRQSLGQGLEFLIYFQGNSAPDKSGLPSDRFSAERTGGSVSTLTIQRTQQEDSAVYLCASSLEAGRDYGYTFGSGTRLTVV.